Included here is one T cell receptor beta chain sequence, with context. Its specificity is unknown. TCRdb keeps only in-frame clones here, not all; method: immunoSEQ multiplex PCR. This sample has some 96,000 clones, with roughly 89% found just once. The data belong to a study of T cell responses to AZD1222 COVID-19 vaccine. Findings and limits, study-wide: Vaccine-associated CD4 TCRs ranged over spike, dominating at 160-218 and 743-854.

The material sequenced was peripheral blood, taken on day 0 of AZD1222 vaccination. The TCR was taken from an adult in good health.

The CDR3 DNA is TGTGCCAGCAGCTTATTAGGGGGTCTGGGAGATACGCAGTATTTT. Translating it yields CASSLLGGLGDTQYF. The chain recombines TRBV7-3 with TRBJ2-3; D perhaps matches TRBD1 (6 bases). Looked up from germline, CDR1 is SGHTA and CDR2 is FQGTGA. The CDR3 is 15 amino acids. V shed 2 bases and J shed 5 bases, with 14 bases lying between them.